The next 12 T cell receptor beta chains were all read from a single sample in a study of T cells after posttransplantation cyclophosphamide. Cyclophosphamide on days +3 and +4 followed busulfan-fludarabine conditioning and a marrow graft. Clones were sequenced by immunoSEQ multiplex PCR, and TCRdb holds only the in-frame ones, with some missing. The sample presents about 10,000 clones, none singletons. The sample was PBMCs, taken after allogeneic stem cell transplant with posttransplant cyclophosphamide. These receptors were collected from a female patient aged 35-55 years who received an allogeneic stem cell transplant from a related donor, was CMV-positive, and had no GVHD. Some T cells may have come from the graft donor.

Ten or more counts support this clone. This chain joins TRBV11-2 and TRBJ1-4, with TRBD1 matching over 8 bases. CDR3 length equals 15 residues. V lost 4 bases to trimming and J lost 6 bases; unmatched junction nucleotides: 7. Germline V gene lookup returns CDR1 SGHAT and CDR2 FQNNGV. The CDR3 DNA follows: TGTGCCAGCAGCTCAGGACAGGGAAAATATGAAAAACTGTTTTTT. This encodes CASSSGQGKYEKLFF.

This clone has a count of ten or more. The V call is TRBV2, the J call TRBJ2-7; TRBD1 matches 10 bases. Germline-derived CDR1 and CDR2 are SNHLY and FYNNEI. The CDR3 has 16 amino acids. The V segment lost 0 bases and the J segment 4 bases; nucleotides outside the gene matches: 6. The CDR3 DNA follows: TGTGCCAGCAGTGAAGCCGGGACAGGGGACAAATACGAGCAGTACTTC. It specifies CASSEAGTGDKYEQYF.

The rearrangement joins TRBV25-1 to TRBJ2-1; 12 bases align to TRBD1. Germline CDR1 reads MGHDK; CDR2 reads SYGVNS. The junction had 17 bases not matched to a gene; V was cut back by 6 bases and J by 5 bases. The CDR3 consists of 19 residues. The CDR3, as DNA: TGTGCCAGCAGAAACGGGGGGGGGACAGGGGGCCCTCTGAACAATGAGCAGTTCTTC. It codes for CASRNGGGTGGPLNNEQFF.

This clone was detected many times. The chain uses TRBV14 and TRBJ1-2; D is perhaps TRBD1 (6 bases). The V end was cut by 3 bases, the J end by 3 bases, with 11 bases between. CDR1 is SGHDN, CDR2 FVKESK, per germline. The CDR3 totals 14 residues. The CDR3 spells CASSQGARDYGYTF. The CDR3 DNA reads as TGTGCCAGCAGCCAGGGGGCCAGGGACTATGGCTACACCTTC.

This clone showed up just a few times. Additional DNA sequences in this sample encode the identical CDR3. The rearrangement joins TRBV9 to TRBJ2-7, with TRBD1 identical over 8 bases. Germline-derived CDR1 and CDR2 are SGDLS and YYNGEE. CDR3 length: 15 residues. The V and J ends lost 5 bases and 4 bases, in that order; junction bases with no gene match: 11. CDR3 loop: CASSIRQGTAYEQYF. The CDR3 DNA follows: TGTGCCAGCAGTATCAGACAGGGGACGGCATACGAGCAGTACTTC.

This clone was picked up many times. The V call is TRBV2, the J call TRBJ1-1; weak D call: TRBD1 (6 bases). The CDR3 spans 14 residues. Germline CDR1 and CDR2: SNHLY and FYNNEI. Trimming shortened V by 6 bases and J by 4 bases, and 15 bases separated the two germline ends. CDR3 DNA sequence: TGTGCCAGCAGACTCAGGGGTCAGGGCACTGAAGCTTTCTTT. This gives the protein CASRLRGQGTEAFF. The whole variable domain, remainder taken from reference TRBV2 and TRBJ1-1, is EPEVTQTPSHQVTQMGQEVILRCVPISNHLYFYWYRQILGQKVEFLVSFYNNEISEKSEIFDDQFSVERPDGSNFTLKIRSTKLEDSAMYFCASRLRGQGTEAFFGQGTRLTVV.

This clone has a count of ten or more. This CDR3 is CASRRQGSSYEQYF. DNA of the CDR3: TGTGCCAGCAGGCGACAGGGCAGCTCCTACGAGCAGTACTTC. The chain couples TRBV28 to TRBJ2-7; 7 bases match TRBD1. CDR3 length equals 14 residues. Germline V gene sequence: CDR1 MDHEN, CDR2 SYDVKM. The V segment lost 6 bases and the J segment 0 bases; nucleotides outside the gene matches: 5.

The table lists this clone with many counts. The chain is built from TRBV6-2 or TRBV6-3 and TRBJ2-7, with D perhaps TRBD1 (5 bases). V gave up 4 bases and J gave up 4 bases, with 8 bases separating them. The germline V gene encodes CDR1 MNHEY and CDR2 SVGEGT. The CDR3 totals 12 residues. The CDR3 DNA is TGTGCCAGCAGTTCTCAGGGTTACGAGCAGTACTTC. It is translated as CASSSQGYEQYF.

This clone came up many times. The gene calls are TRBV2 and TRBJ1-6, with D tentatively TRBD1 (5 bases). Trimming shortened V by 8 bases and J by 6 bases, and 14 bases separated the two germline ends. CDR1 is SNHLY, CDR2 FYNNEI, per germline. The length of the CDR3 is 14 residues. This chain's CDR3 is CASATVPANSPLHF. Here the CDR3 DNA reads TGTGCCAGCGCGACAGTGCCCGCTAATTCACCCCTCCACTTT.

This clone was detected many times. The rearrangement joins TRBV5-1 to TRBJ1-4, with D maybe TRBD1 (5 bases). V dropped 1 base and J dropped 9 bases, with 10 bases sitting between them. The germline V gene has CDR1 SGHRS and CDR2 YFSETQ. The CDR3 is 13 residues long. The CDR3, as DNA: TGCGCCAGCAGCTTGTGGGGGGAGAAAAAACTGTTTTTT. This gives the protein CASSLWGEKKLFF.

This clone is labeled medium-sized. For the CDR3, the DNA is TGTGCCATCAGTGAGTCCCGGAACACTGAAGCTTTCTTT. It specifies CAISESRNTEAFF. This sequence joins TRBV10-3 and TRBJ1-1; D is unresolved. The CDR3 totals 13 residues. Trimming took 0 bases from V and 1 from J, leaving 3 bases between them. The germline gives CDR1 ENHRY, CDR2 SYGVKD.

This clone was counted ten times or more. The V gene is TRBV12-3 or TRBV12-4, the J gene TRBJ1-2; the match to TRBD1 covers 9 bases. The CDR3 consists of 15 residues. V gave up 5 bases and J gave up 7 bases; unmatched junction bases: 11. The CDR3 nucleotides are TGTGCCAGCAGTATAAACTCCGGGACAGGGTTTGGCTACACCTTC. Translation gives CASSINSGTGFGYTF.